The 15 T cell receptor beta chains given below trace back to one sample, sequenced in a study of molecular identifiers for immune sequencing clone quantification (dated by TCRdb to 2016 to 2018). Libraries were made using PCR. Sequencing was performed on a NextSeq 500. TCRdb reprocessing: public reads trimmed at Q25 with fastp, clones called with MiXCR, in-frame beta chains kept. Each entry is one CDR3 protein sequence, shown with its most common DNA and genes. The sample has some 97,000 distinct CDR3 sequences on record, over 30% of them singletons. Of the sample, approximately 3.8% is held by the ten largest clones. The sequenced sample was naive CD8+ T cells from blood, with Jurkat cell RNA spiked in. Sample cell subset or site, as interpreted from the label and publication: FACS-sorted CD8+CD4-CCR7+CD45RA+ naive T cells. All receptors come from a human donor in good health. Some libraries in this study had Jurkat cell RNA spiked in.

This sequence joins TRBV9 and TRBJ1-1; no reliable D call. Between the trimmed V and J ends, which lost 3 bases and 5 bases, there was a span of 17 bases. The length of the CDR3 is 15 residues. Per the germline V gene, CDR1 is SGDLS and CDR2 is YYNGEE. This CDR3 is CASSEAGVSGTEAFF. As DNA, the CDR3 is TGTGCCAGCAGCGAGGCCGGAGTAAGTGGGACTGAAGCTTTCTTT.

Turning to this clonotype: One end of the junction does not line up with germline, which may come from a read error. The rearrangement joins TRBV2 to TRBJ1-5, with D maybe TRBD1 (5 bases). The CDR3 is 13 amino acids. The germline V gene has CDR1 SNHLY and CDR2 FYNNEI. CDR3 in amino acids: CASSEVRAKPKHF. The DNA for the CDR3 is TGTGCCAGCAGTGAAGTCAGGGCGAAGCCCAAGCATTTT. Supplemented by reference TRBV2 and TRBJ1-5, the full variable domain reads EPEVTQTPSHQVTQMGQEVILRCVPISNHLYFYWYRQILGQKVEFLVSFYNNEISEKSEIFDDQFSVERPDGSNFTLKIRSTKLEDSAMYFCASSEVRAKPKHFGDGTRLSIL.

This chain uses TRBV13 with TRBJ2-7; 8 nucleotides align to TRBD1. The CDR3 runs 13 residues. Trimming at V came to 5 bases and at J to 5 bases, leaving 5 bases not matched to a gene. Germline V lookup: CDR1 PRHDT, CDR2 FYEKMQ (reference sequence). The CDR3: CASSPGQGHEQYF. The CDR3 DNA reads TGTGCCAGCAGCCCCGGACAGGGCCACGAGCAGTACTTC.

The genes are TRBV2 and TRBJ1-1; the D is unclear. V was cut by 8 bases and J by 1 base, with 14 bases left in between. Germline V gene sequence: CDR1 SNHLY, CDR2 FYNNEI. The CDR3 is 14 residues long. CDR3 coding DNA: TGTGCCAGCCCTTCCAGTGTCCCGAACACTGAAGCTTTCTTT. It encodes CASPSSVPNTEAFF. The complete variable domain, with remaining parts taken from reference TRBV2 and TRBJ1-1, reads EPEVTQTPSHQVTQMGQEVILRCVPISNHLYFYWYRQILGQKVEFLVSFYNNEISEKSEIFDDQFSVERPDGSNFTLKIRSTKLEDSAMYFCASPSSVPNTEAFFGQGTRLTVV.

About this clonotype: A single base separates this from a much larger clone, so it may be a read error. This chain joins TRBV24-1 and TRBJ2-5; D is undetermined. Germline V lookup: CDR1 KGHDR, CDR2 SFDVKD. Trimming took off 0 bases at V and 9 bases at J, with 7 bases between the two ends. CDR3 length: 12 residues. CDR3 amino acids: CATSDLAEPQYF. CDR3 DNA sequence: TGTGCCACCAGTGATTTGGCCGAGCCCCAGTACTTC.

This clonotype was counted many times. The CDR3 DNA sequence: TGTGCCAGCAGTGCCTGGGAGGTGAACACTGAAGCTTTCTTT. As protein: CASSAWEVNTEAFF. The chain joins TRBV12-3 or TRBV12-4 to TRBJ1-1, with D uncertain. Trimming removed 5 bases from V and 0 bases from J, with 10 bases in between. This CDR3 is built from 14 residues.

Note on this clonotype: This may stem from a read error, because a much larger clone lies one nucleotide away. The chain recombines TRBV7-9 with TRBJ1-2; D gene unclear. In germline, CDR1 is SEHNR, CDR2 FQNEAQ (reference sequence). The CDR3 covers 12 residues. CDR3 sequence: CASLSGHYAYTF. CDR3 in DNA: TGTGCCAGCCTCTCAGGTCACTATGCCTACACCTTC. The full variable domain, with the rest looked up from reference TRBV7-9 and TRBJ1-2, is DTGVSQNPRHKITKRGQNVTFRCDPISEHNRLYWYRQTLGQGPEFLTYFQNEAQLEKSRLLSDRFSAERPKGSFSTLEIQRTEQGDSAMYLCASLSGHYAYTFGSGTRLTVV.

This chain connects TRBV19 to TRBJ2-7; 8 nucleotides agree with TRBD1. Germline V CDR1 and CDR2: LNHDA, SQIVND (reference sequence). The V gene end was trimmed by 6 bases and the J gene end by 6 bases; junction bases not matched to a gene: 4. This CDR3 region has 12 residues. In nucleotides, the CDR3 is TGTGCCAGTAGGCAGGGGGCCTCCGAGCAGTACTTC. This gives the protein CASRQGASEQYF.

A remark on this clonotype: A much larger clone sits a single nucleotide away, making a read error possible. The rearrangement uses TRBV7-2 and TRBJ2-1; TRBD2 matches at 12 bases. The germline V gene has CDR1 SGHTA and CDR2 FQGNSA. This CDR3 spans 18 amino acids. The CDR3 protein is CASSYAPSGRASYNELFF. The DNA of the CDR3 is TGTGCCAGCAGCTACGCCCCTAGCGGGAGGGCGTCCTACAATGAGCTGTTCTTC.

This clonotype was detected ten times or more. The CDR3 DNA sequence: TGTGCCAGCAGCCCTGGACAGGGGGCCTTTGGCTACACCTTC. This encodes CASSPGQGAFGYTF. The chain carries TRBV12-3 or TRBV12-4 and TRBJ1-2; TRBD1 matches 11 bases. The CDR3 runs 14 residues. V trimming: 6 bases; J trimming: 7 bases; junction bases outside the gene matches: 7.

At least ten counts were recorded for this clonotype. The chain is built from TRBV9 and TRBJ2-3; 7 bases match TRBD2. Germline V CDR1 and CDR2: SGDLS, YYNGEE. The CDR3 contains 14 residues. Trimming cost V 3 bases and J 4 bases; bases outside gene matches: 5. CDR3 sequence (DNA): TGTGCCAGCAGCGGCGGACTAGTAGCAGATACGCAGTATTTT. Its translation: CASSGGLVADTQYF.

This rearrangement joins TRBV19 to TRBJ2-1; D is perhaps TRBD2 (5 bases). This CDR3 is built from 11 residues. V was pared by 3 bases and J by 10 bases, with 7 bases between. Looked up from germline, CDR1 is LNHDA and CDR2 is SQIVND (reference sequence). Written as DNA, the CDR3 is TGTGCCAGTAGTATGGGCGGGGAGCAGTTCTTC. It encodes CASSMGGEQFF.

The chain is built from TRBV2 and TRBJ1-1; D unresolved. The CDR3 is 14 amino acids. Per the germline V gene, CDR1 is SNHLY and CDR2 is FYNNEI. The V end lost 2 bases, the J end lost 1 base, and 8 bases lay between the germline ends. The CDR3: CASSEWAPNTEAFF. CDR3 sequence (DNA): TGTGCCAGCAGTGAATGGGCCCCGAACACTGAAGCTTTCTTT.

The sample holds many counts of this clonotype. J is TRBJ1-1 and V is TRBV5-6; D remains unclear. The CDR3 loop spans 13 amino acids. Trimming removed 1 base from V and 6 bases from J, with 10 bases in between. CDR1 and CDR2 (germline): SGHDT, YYEEEE. The CDR3 sequence is CASSLQFGAEAFF. As DNA, the CDR3 is TGTGCCAGCAGCTTGCAGTTCGGGGCTGAAGCTTTCTTT. The complete variable domain, with remaining parts taken from reference TRBV5-6 and TRBJ1-1, reads DAGVTQSPTHLIKTRGQQVTLRCSPKSGHDTVSWYQQALGQGPQFIFQYYEEEERQRGNFPDRFSGHQFPNYSSELNVNALLLGDSALYLCASSLQFGAEAFFGQGTRLTVV.

This clonotype was seen many times. V is TRBV4-3 and J is TRBJ2-3, with D hard to call. The V gene lost 1 base and the J gene lost 2 bases, with 10 bases spanning the gap. Germline V gene lookup returns CDR1 LGHNA and CDR2 YSLEER. This CDR3 comprises 15 residues. CDR3 sequence reads: CASSQGTLATDTQYF. CDR3 nucleotides: TGCGCCAGCAGCCAAGGAACACTTGCCACAGATACGCAGTATTTT.